This is a list of T cell receptor beta chains from one sample in a study of glioma-infiltrating T cells. One entry per CDR3 protein results from TCRdb running MiXCR on the multiplex PCR reads. The sample has about 190,000 distinct CDR3 sequences; over 25% are singletons. The specimen sequenced was glioma tissue, nonneoplastic brain tissue, or PBMCs (not recorded which). The receptors originated from a human donor with low-grade glioma or glioblastoma, undergoing nonglioma brain surgery, or in good health (not recorded which). Both conserved end residues are part of each CDR3. D genes are given only for firm matches. A row's size may be missing; if present it is once, few, many or a size class.

j_call: TRBJ1-1
clone_size: -
v_call: TRBV19
d_call: -
cdr3_nt: TGTGCCAGTAGGGAGCTAACATCTAAGGGCTCTGAAGCTTTCTTT
cdr3_aa: CASRELTSKGSEAFF

j_call: TRBJ2-1
clone_size: -
v_call: TRBV6-5
d_call: TRBD2
cdr3_nt: TGTGCCAGCAGTTACTCGGCTAGCGGGAGCTCCTACAATGAGCAGTTCTTC
cdr3_aa: CASSYSASGSSYNEQFF

j_call: TRBJ2-3
clone_size: many
v_call: TRBV7-3
d_call: TRBD2
cdr3_nt: TGTGCCAGCAGCGACGGGACTAGCCGCACAGATACGCAGTATTTT
cdr3_aa: CASSDGTSRTDTQYF

j_call: TRBJ1-2
clone_size: -
v_call: TRBV5-5
d_call: -
cdr3_nt: TGTGCCAGCAGCTGGGGGACACCGAGCTATGGCTACACCTTC
cdr3_aa: CASSWGTPSYGYTF

j_call: TRBJ2-3
clone_size: many
v_call: TRBV4-1
d_call: TRBD2
cdr3_nt: TGCGCCAGCAGCCAAGCGGGAGGGATAGATACGCAGTATTTT
cdr3_aa: CASSQAGGIDTQYF

j_call: TRBJ2-7
clone_size: -
v_call: TRBV5-6
d_call: -
cdr3_nt: TGTGCCAGCAGCTTGCAGGCAGGGACCGACGGGCAGTACTTC
cdr3_aa: CASSLQAGTDGQYF

j_call: TRBJ1-5
clone_size: -
v_call: TRBV27
d_call: -
cdr3_nt: TGTGCCAGCAGTCTGGATATCAATCAGCCCCAGCATTTT
cdr3_aa: CASSLDINQPQHF

j_call: TRBJ2-5
clone_size: many
v_call: TRBV20-1
d_call: -
cdr3_nt: TGCAGTGCTAGGGGCAGGCAAGAGACCCAGTACTTC
cdr3_aa: CSARGRQETQYF

j_call: TRBJ2-5
clone_size: -
v_call: TRBV28
d_call: -
cdr3_nt: TGTGTTAGCAGCTCCCGACTCCGCCAAGAGACCCAGTACTTC
cdr3_aa: CVSSSRLRQETQYF

j_call: TRBJ2-6
clone_size: few
v_call: TRBV5-4
d_call: -
cdr3_nt: TGTGCCAGCAGCTTCCAGGGGAGAGGGGCCAACGTCCTGACTTTC
cdr3_aa: CASSFQGRGANVLTF

j_call: TRBJ1-2
clone_size: -
v_call: TRBV27
d_call: TRBD1
cdr3_nt: TGTGCCAGCAGTTCCAGGGGACAGGGGGCCTGGTACTATGGCTACACCTTC
cdr3_aa: CASSSRGQGAWYYGYTF

j_call: TRBJ2-5
clone_size: -
v_call: TRBV13
d_call: TRBD1
cdr3_nt: TGTGCCAGCAGCCCGTCGGACAGGGTCCAAGAGACCCAGTACTTC
cdr3_aa: CASSPSDRVQETQYF

j_call: TRBJ2-2
clone_size: many
v_call: TRBV7-3
d_call: -
cdr3_nt: TGTGCCAGCAGCTTACAGTCGGGTACCGGGGAGCTGTTTTTT
cdr3_aa: CASSLQSGTGELFF

j_call: TRBJ2-7
clone_size: -
v_call: TRBV18
d_call: -
cdr3_nt: TGTGCCAGCTCACCACCCCAGGGGAGCTACAATGAGCAGTACTTC
cdr3_aa: CASSPPQGSYNEQYF

j_call: TRBJ1-5
clone_size: -
v_call: TRBV6-1
d_call: -
cdr3_nt: TGTGCCAGGGGACAAACGTTTAGCAATCAGCCCCAGCATTTT
cdr3_aa: CARGQTFSNQPQHF

j_call: TRBJ2-1
clone_size: -
v_call: TRBV6-5
d_call: TRBD2
cdr3_nt: TGTGCCAGCAGTTCTCTCTCGACTAGCGATAACTACAATGAGCAGTTCTTC
cdr3_aa: CASSSLSTSDNYNEQFF

j_call: TRBJ1-1
clone_size: once
v_call: TRBV29-1
d_call: TRBD1
cdr3_nt: TGCAGCGTTGAACAGACAGGGGGAGGCACTGAAGCTTTCTTT
cdr3_aa: CSVEQTGGGTEAFF

j_call: TRBJ2-1
clone_size: many
v_call: TRBV20-1
d_call: -
cdr3_nt: TGCAGTGCTAGTAATTCCCCCGATGAGCAGTTCTTC
cdr3_aa: CSASNSPDEQFF

j_call: TRBJ2-2
clone_size: many
v_call: TRBV6-5
d_call: TRBD1
cdr3_nt: TGTGCCAGCAGTTACTCGCCGGGACAGCTGAACACCGGGGAGCTGTTTTTT
cdr3_aa: CASSYSPGQLNTGELFF

j_call: TRBJ2-1
clone_size: once
v_call: TRBV6-4
d_call: TRBD2
cdr3_nt: TGTGCCAGCAGCTTAGTGGGGAGGGAGGACTCGTACAATGAGCAGTTCTTC
cdr3_aa: CASSLVGREDSYNEQFF

j_call: TRBJ2-5
clone_size: -
v_call: TRBV9
d_call: TRBD2
cdr3_nt: TGTGCCAGCAGCGTAGCTGGGACTAGCGGGAGCCAAGAGACCCAGTACTTC
cdr3_aa: CASSVAGTSGSQETQYF

j_call: TRBJ1-4
clone_size: -
v_call: TRBV5-6
d_call: -
cdr3_nt: TGTGCCAGCAGCTTGACTGGAATATCTGCAACTAATGAAAAACTGTTTTTT
cdr3_aa: CASSLTGISATNEKLFF

j_call: TRBJ2-7
clone_size: few
v_call: TRBV19
d_call: -
cdr3_nt: TGTGCCAGTAGTGTGGACAGCCTCCCCAGGGAGCAGTACTTC
cdr3_aa: CASSVDSLPREQYF

j_call: TRBJ1-2
clone_size: -
v_call: TRBV19
d_call: -
cdr3_nt: TGTGCCAGTACTATAGCATCGGGGATCCAAAGCTATGGCCACACCTTC
cdr3_aa: CASTIASGIQSYGHTF

j_call: TRBJ2-7
clone_size: many
v_call: TRBV29-1
d_call: -
cdr3_nt: TGCAGCGTAGACTTACGGGGGGCATCGGGCTACGAGCAGTACTTC
cdr3_aa: CSVDLRGASGYEQYF

j_call: TRBJ1-5
clone_size: medium-sized
v_call: TRBV20-1
d_call: TRBD1
cdr3_nt: TGCAGTGCTTCTTCGGGACAGGGGAACCAGCCCCAGCATTTT
cdr3_aa: CSASSGQGNQPQHF

j_call: TRBJ2-7
clone_size: -
v_call: TRBV19
d_call: TRBD1
cdr3_nt: TGTGCCAGTAGCACCGCCGGGACAGGGGGTGATTACGAGCAGTACTTC
cdr3_aa: CASSTAGTGGDYEQYF

j_call: TRBJ2-3
clone_size: -
v_call: TRBV24-1
d_call: -
cdr3_nt: TGTGCCACCGTTGACAGAACCACAGATACGCAGTATTTT
cdr3_aa: CATVDRTTDTQYF

j_call: TRBJ2-5
clone_size: few
v_call: TRBV24-1
d_call: TRBD1
cdr3_nt: TGTGCCACCAGTGATTTGGTAGGGGGCCGAGAGACCCAGTACTTC
cdr3_aa: CATSDLVGGRETQYF

j_call: TRBJ2-4
clone_size: -
v_call: TRBV19
d_call: TRBD2
cdr3_nt: TGTGCCAGTAGTTTACCGGGACTAACAAACATTCAGTACTTC
cdr3_aa: CASSLPGLTNIQYF

j_call: TRBJ2-2
clone_size: many
v_call: TRBV6-5
d_call: -
cdr3_nt: TGTGCCAGCAGTTACGGGGTCTCCACCGGGGAGCTGTTTTTT
cdr3_aa: CASSYGVSTGELFF

j_call: TRBJ2-7
clone_size: -
v_call: TRBV11-1
d_call: -
cdr3_nt: TGTGCCACAAAGGTCGCGTCGAGCTCCTACGAGCAGTACTTC
cdr3_aa: CATKVASSSYEQYF